This T cell receptor (beta chain) was retrieved from a study of blood T cell repertoires in COVID-19. Residents of about two dozen US areas, aged roughly 18 to 90 years, made up the participants. Sequencing was performed with immunoSEQ multiplex PCR; in TCRdb, only in-frame clones are kept and a portion is missing. Of 300,000 to 400,000 clones listed, more than 75% are singletons. This clone has just a few counts. The germline V gene encodes CDR1 MDHEN and CDR2 SYDVKM. V trimming: 5 bases; J trimming: 0 bases; junction bases outside the gene matches: 1. The length of the CDR3 is 13 residues. The receptor was isolated from a woman between 18 and 29 years old who had recovered from COVID-19. Sequenced: PBMCs or T cells enriched from blood (not recorded which). J is TRBJ2-7 and V is TRBV28, with TRBD2 matching over 7 bases. The CDR3 DNA reads as TGTGCCAGCAGTACGGGGGGCTCCTACGAGCAGTACTTC. Its protein product is CASSTGGSYEQYF.